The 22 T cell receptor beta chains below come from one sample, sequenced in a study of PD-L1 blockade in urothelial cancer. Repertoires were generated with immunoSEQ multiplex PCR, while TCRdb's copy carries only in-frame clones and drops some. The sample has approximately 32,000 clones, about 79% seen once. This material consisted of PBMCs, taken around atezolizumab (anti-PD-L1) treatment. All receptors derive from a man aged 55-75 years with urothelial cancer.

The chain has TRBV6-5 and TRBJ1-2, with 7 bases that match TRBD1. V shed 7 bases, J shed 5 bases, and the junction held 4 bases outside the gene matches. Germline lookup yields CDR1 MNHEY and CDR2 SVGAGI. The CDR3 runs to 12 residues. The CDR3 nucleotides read TGTGCCAGCACACAGGGGACATATGGCTACACCTTC. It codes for CASTQGTYGYTF.

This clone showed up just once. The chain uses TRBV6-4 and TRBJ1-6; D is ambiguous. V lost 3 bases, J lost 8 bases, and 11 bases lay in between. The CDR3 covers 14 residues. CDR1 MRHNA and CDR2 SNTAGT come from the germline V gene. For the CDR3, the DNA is TGTGCCAGCAGTGAAGAGTTTTGGTATTCACCCCTCCACTTT. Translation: CASSEEFWYSPLHF.

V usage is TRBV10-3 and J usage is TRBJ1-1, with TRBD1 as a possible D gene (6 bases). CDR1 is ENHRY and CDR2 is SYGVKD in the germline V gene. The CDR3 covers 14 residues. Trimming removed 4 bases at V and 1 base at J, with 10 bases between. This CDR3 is CAISVLQGNTEAFF. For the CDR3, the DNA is TGTGCCATCAGTGTTCTACAGGGGAACACTGAAGCTTTCTTT.

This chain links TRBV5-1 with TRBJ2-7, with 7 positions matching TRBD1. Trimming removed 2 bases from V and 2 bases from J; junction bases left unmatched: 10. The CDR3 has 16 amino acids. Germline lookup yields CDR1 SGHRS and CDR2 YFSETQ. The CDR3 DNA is TGCGCCAGCAGCTTTGCTCCGGCCCAGGGGGCCTACGAGCAGTACTTC. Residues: CASSFAPAQGAYEQYF. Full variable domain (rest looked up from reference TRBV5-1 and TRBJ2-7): KAGVTQTPRYLIKTRGQQVTLSCSPISGHRSVSWYQQTPGQGLQFLFEYFSETQRNKGNFPGRFSGRQFSNSRSEMNVSTLELGDSALYLCASSFAPAQGAYEQYFGPGTRLTVT.

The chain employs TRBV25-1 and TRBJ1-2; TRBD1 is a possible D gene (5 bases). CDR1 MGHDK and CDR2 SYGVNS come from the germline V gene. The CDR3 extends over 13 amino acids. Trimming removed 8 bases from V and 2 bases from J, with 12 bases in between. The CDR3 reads CASAPTENYGYTF. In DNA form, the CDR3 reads TGTGCCAGCGCTCCGACAGAAAACTATGGCTACACCTTC.

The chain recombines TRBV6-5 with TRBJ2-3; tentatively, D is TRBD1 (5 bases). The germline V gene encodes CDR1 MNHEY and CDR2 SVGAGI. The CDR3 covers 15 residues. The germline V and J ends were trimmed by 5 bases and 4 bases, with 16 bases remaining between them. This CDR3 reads CASSVQGGRADTQYF. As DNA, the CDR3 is TGTGCCAGCAGTGTTCAGGGTGGGCGTGCAGATACGCAGTATTTT.

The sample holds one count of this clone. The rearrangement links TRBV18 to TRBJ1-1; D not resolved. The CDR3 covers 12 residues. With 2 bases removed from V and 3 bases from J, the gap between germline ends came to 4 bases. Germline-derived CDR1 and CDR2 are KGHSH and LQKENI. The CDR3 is CASSPGDTEAFF. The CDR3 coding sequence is TGTGCCAGCTCACCAGGAGACACTGAAGCTTTCTTT.

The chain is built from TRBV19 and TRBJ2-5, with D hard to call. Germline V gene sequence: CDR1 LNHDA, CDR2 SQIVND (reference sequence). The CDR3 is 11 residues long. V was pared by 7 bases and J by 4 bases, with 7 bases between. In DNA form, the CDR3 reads TGTGCCAGTAAGTGGGCAGAGACCCAGTACTTC. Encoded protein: CASKWAETQYF. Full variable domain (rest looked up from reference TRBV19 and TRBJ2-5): DGGITQSPKYLFRKEGQNVTLSCEQNLNHDAMYWYRQDPGQGLRLIYYSQIVNDFQKGDIAEGYSVSREKKESFPLTVTSAQKNPTAFYLCASKWAETQYFGPGTRLLVL.

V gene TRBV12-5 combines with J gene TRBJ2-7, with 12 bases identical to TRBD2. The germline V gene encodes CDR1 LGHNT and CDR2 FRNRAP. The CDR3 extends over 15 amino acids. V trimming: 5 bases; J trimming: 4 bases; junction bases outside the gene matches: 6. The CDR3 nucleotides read TGTGCTAGTGGTCCCCGGACTAGCGGGACATACGAGCAGTACTTC. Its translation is CASGPRTSGTYEQYF. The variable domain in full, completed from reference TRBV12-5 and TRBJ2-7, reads DARVTQTPRHKVTEMGQEVTMRCQPILGHNTVFWYRQTMMQGLELLAYFRNRAPLDDSGMPKDRFSAEMPDATLATLKIQPSEPRDSAVYFCASGPRTSGTYEQYFGPGTRLTVT.

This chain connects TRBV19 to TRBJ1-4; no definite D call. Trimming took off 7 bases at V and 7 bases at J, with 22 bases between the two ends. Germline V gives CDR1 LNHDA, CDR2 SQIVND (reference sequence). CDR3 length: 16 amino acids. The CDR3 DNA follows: TGTGCCAGTAACTCAGACAATAAAGGCGGAGGTGAAAAACTGTTTTTT. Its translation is CASNSDNKGGGEKLFF.

The CDR3 region has the DNA TGTGCCTGGAGTCCCGACAGGGTGAATCAGCCCCAGCATTTT. Protein: CAWSPDRVNQPQHF. This sequence joins TRBV30 and TRBJ1-5, with 7 nucleotides matching TRBD1. This CDR3 comprises 14 residues. Germline-derived CDR1 and CDR2 are GTSNPN and SVGIG (reference sequence). The V segment lost 2 bases and the J segment 4 bases; nucleotides outside the gene matches: 5.

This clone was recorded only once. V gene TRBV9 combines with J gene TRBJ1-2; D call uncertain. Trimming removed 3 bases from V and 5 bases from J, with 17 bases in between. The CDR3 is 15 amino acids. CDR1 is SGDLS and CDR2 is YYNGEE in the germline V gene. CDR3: CASSGALDGRYGYTF. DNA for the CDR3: TGTGCCAGCAGCGGGGCGCTCGACGGCCGTTATGGCTACACCTTC.

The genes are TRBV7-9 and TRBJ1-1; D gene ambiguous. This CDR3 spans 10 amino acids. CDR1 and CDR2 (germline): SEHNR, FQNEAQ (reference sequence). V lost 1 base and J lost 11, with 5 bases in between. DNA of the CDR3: TGTGCCAGCAGCTTAGTCGAGGCTTTCTTT. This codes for CASSLVEAFF. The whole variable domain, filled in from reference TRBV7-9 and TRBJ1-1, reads DTGVSQNPRHKITKRGQNVTFRCDPISEHNRLYWYRQTLGQGPEFLTYFQNEAQLEKSRLLSDRFSAERPKGSFSTLEIQRTEQGDSAMYLCASSLVEAFFGQGTRLTVV.

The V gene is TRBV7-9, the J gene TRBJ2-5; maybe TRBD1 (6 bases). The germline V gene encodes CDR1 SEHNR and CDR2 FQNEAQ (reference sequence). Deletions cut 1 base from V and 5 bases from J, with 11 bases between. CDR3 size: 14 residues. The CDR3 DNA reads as TGTGCCAGCAGCTTAGGGACAGCCGTGGAGACCCAGTACTTC. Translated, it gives CASSLGTAVETQYF.

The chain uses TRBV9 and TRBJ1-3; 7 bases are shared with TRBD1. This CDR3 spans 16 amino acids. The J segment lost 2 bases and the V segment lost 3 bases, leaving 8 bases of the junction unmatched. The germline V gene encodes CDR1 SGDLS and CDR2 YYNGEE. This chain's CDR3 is CASSAHTTGAGNTIYF. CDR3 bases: TGTGCCAGCAGCGCCCATACCACAGGGGCTGGAAACACCATATATTTT. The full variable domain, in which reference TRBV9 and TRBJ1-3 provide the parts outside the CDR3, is DSGVTQTPKHLITATGQRVTLRCSPRSGDLSVYWYQQSLDQGLQFLIQYYNGEERAKGNILERFSAQQFPDLHSELNLSSLELGDSALYFCASSAHTTGAGNTIYFGEGSWLTVV.

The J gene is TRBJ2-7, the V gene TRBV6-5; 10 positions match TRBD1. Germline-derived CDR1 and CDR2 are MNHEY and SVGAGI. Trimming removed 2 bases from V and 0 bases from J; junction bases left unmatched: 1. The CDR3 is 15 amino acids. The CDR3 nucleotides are TGTGCCAGCAGTTACCGGGACAGGGGCTCCTACGAGCAGTACTTC. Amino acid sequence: CASSYRDRGSYEQYF.

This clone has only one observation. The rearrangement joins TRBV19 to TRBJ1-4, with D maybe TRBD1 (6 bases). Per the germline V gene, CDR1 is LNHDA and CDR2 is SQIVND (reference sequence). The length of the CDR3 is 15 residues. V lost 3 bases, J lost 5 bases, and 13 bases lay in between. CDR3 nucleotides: TGTGCCAGTAGTATCCTCTCAGGGGCAAATGAAAAACTGTTTTTT. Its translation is CASSILSGANEKLFF. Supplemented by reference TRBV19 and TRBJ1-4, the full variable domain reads DGGITQSPKYLFRKEGQNVTLSCEQNLNHDAMYWYRQDPGQGLRLIYYSQIVNDFQKGDIAEGYSVSREKKESFPLTVTSAQKNPTAFYLCASSILSGANEKLFFGSGTQLSVL.

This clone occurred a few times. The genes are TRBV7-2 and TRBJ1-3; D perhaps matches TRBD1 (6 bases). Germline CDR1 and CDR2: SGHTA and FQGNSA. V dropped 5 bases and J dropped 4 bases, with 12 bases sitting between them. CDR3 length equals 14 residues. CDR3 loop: CASSGTGSGNTIYF. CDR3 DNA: TGTGCCAGCAGCGGCACAGGGTCGGGAAACACCATATATTTT.

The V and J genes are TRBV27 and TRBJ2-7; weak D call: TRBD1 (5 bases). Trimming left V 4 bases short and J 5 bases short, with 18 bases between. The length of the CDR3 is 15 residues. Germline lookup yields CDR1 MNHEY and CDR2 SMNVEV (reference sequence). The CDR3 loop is CASSSFFRDPNEQYF. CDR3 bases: TGTGCCAGCAGTTCATTTTTCAGGGATCCCAACGAGCAGTACTTC.

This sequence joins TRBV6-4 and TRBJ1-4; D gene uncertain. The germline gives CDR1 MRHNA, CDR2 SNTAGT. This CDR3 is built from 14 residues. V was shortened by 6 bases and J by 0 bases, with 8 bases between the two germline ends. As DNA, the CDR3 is TGTGCCAGCAGACTACACGCAACTAATGAAAAACTGTTTTTT. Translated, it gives CASRLHATNEKLFF.

CDR3 bases: TGTGCCAGCAGGTACAGCTCCTACGAGCAGTACTTC. Residues: CASRYSSYEQYF. V gene TRBV25-1 combines with J gene TRBJ2-7; D unclear. CDR3 length: 12 residues. V gave up 6 bases and J gave up 0 bases, with 6 bases separating them. Germline V CDR1 and CDR2: MGHDK, SYGVNS.

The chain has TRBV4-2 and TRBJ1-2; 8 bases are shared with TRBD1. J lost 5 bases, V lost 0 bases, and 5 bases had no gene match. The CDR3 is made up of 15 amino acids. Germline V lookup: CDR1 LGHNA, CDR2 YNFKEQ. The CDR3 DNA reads TGTGCCAGCAGCCAAGATACGCAGGGGGCGTATGGCTACACCTTC. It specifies CASSQDTQGAYGYTF.